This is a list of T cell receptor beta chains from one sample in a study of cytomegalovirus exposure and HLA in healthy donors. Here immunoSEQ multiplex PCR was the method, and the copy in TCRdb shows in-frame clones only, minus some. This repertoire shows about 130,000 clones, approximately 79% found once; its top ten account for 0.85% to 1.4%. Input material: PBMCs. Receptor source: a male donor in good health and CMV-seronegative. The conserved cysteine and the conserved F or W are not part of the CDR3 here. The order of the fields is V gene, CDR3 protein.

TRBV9 ASSVVDGGPWTQY
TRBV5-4 ASSFKGRVNSPLH
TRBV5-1 ASSPGTGETEAF
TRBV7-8 ASSSQGPGYQPQH
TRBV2 ATRPTGGAYEQY
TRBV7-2 ASSLGAGGGYEQY
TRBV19 ASSLSGTSRETQY
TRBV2 ASRGRVNTEAF
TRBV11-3 ASSPQGYEQY
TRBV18 ASQGIKGASGYT
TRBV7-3 ASSSQAGGNTGELF
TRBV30 AWSVPVRTDRDWETQY
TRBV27 ASNPVEMRNTIY
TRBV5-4 ASSFPGQGLIGYT
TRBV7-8 ASSLERSSRDSTDTQY
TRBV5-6 ASSLGTGVYTGELF
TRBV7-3 ASSLGMGSTAVEQF
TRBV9 ASSVGGYSSYEQY
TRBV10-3 AISNPGQGTDTQY
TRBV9 ASSPGQGTFYEQY
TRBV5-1 ASSLDGSVTGELF
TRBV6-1 ASSGNRAHSGNTIY
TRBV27 ASSLKGEADTQY
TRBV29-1 SVAGGGVSDTQY
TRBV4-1 ASREDRTNTEAF
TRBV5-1 ASSSGTSVGTDTQY
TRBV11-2 ASSTGTGSYNEQF